A single sample is the source of the 17 T cell receptor beta chains below, sequenced in a study of low-dose radiotherapy and immunotherapy resistance in tumors. Primers used for first-strand cDNA, a TRAV- and TRBV-specific set, covered both alpha and beta chains. TCRs were amplified for around 20 PCR cycles with a constant-region primer and V-primer adapter. TCRdb ran MiXCR on the reads and lists one entry per CDR3 protein. The data contain about 13,000 distinct CDR3 sequences, roughly 75% of them singletons. Receptors were obtained from a human donor with advanced metastatic prostate, ovarian, gallbladder or colorectal cancer (not recorded which). This table probably holds off-target reads from a library built for another chain.

The count of this clonotype is one. The junction does not match germline at one end; this may be a read error. The CDR3 nucleotides are TGTGCCTGCAGGGGCACTGAAGCTTTCTTT. It specifies CACRGTEAFF. The gene calls are TRBV6-6 and TRBJ1-1, with TRBD1 as a possible D gene (6 bases). The CDR3 totals 10 residues. Germline-derived CDR1 and CDR2 are MNHNY and SVGAGI (reference sequence).

The V call is TRBV5-1, the J call TRBJ2-7; 12 positions agree with TRBD1. CDR1 and CDR2 from the germline V gene are SGHRS and YFSETQ. J gave up 5 bases and V 2 bases, and 2 bases lay outside the gene matches. CDR3 length equals 14 residues. The CDR3 reads CASSFGTGGDEQYF. The CDR3 region has the DNA TGCGCCAGCAGCTTCGGGACAGGGGGCGACGAGCAGTACTTC.

This clonotype was detected once. This rearrangement joins TRBV7-9 to TRBJ2-7, with a tentative D call TRBD1 (6 bases). Trimming removed 5 bases at V and 1 base at J, with 12 bases between. This CDR3 comprises 14 residues. Germline loops: CDR1 SEHNR, CDR2 FQNEAQ (reference sequence). Here the CDR3 DNA reads TGTGCCAGCAGCCCGCGACAGGAATCCTACGAGCAGTACTTC. This gives the protein CASSPRQESYEQYF.

This clonotype was picked up a small number of times. This chain links TRBV3-1 with TRBJ2-7, with D possibly being TRBD1 or TRBD2 (5 bases each). Trimming stripped 0 bases from V and 6 bases from J, with 27 bases between. This CDR3 spans 19 amino acids. The germline V gene encodes CDR1 LGHDT and CDR2 YNNKEL (reference sequence). The CDR3: CASSQDLPGRTAGLVEQYF. CDR3 coding DNA: TGTGCCAGCAGCCAAGATCTACCGGGACGGACCGCTGGGCTAGTCGAGCAGTACTTC.

The V gene is TRBV18, the J gene TRBJ1-5; the D is unclear. Germline CDR1 is KGHSH and CDR2 is LQKENI. Trimming took 3 bases from V and 6 from J, leaving 6 bases between them. The CDR3 has 12 amino acids. CDR3 region: CASSPDGQPQHF. The CDR3 DNA reads as TGTGCCAGCTCACCCGATGGTCAGCCCCAGCATTTT.

This clonotype was found a few times. V and J are TRBV12-3 or TRBV12-4 and TRBJ1-2; D is uncertain. CDR3 length: 16 amino acids. V was clipped by 5 bases and J by 0 bases, with 16 bases between them. The CDR3 region is CASSPTRIIANYGYTF. DNA of the CDR3: TGTGCCAGCAGTCCCACAAGGATCATTGCTAACTATGGCTACACCTTC.

This clonotype was counted once. The V call is TRBV29-1, the J call TRBJ2-1; D gene unclear. Trimming removed 8 bases at V and 2 bases at J, with 4 bases between. The germline CDR1 and CDR2 sequences are SQVTM and ANQGSEA. The CDR3 length is 10 residues. CDR3 in amino acids: CSWTYNEQFF. Written as DNA, the CDR3 is TGCAGCTGGACCTACAATGAGCAGTTCTTC.

The genes are TRBV10-3 and TRBJ2-3, with D unresolved. Germline V CDR1 and CDR2: ENHRY, SYGVKD. The CDR3 consists of 11 residues. V was clipped by 6 bases and J by 1 base, with 2 bases between them. For the CDR3, the DNA is TGTGCCATCAGGGGCACAGATACGCAGTATTTT. Residues: CAIRGTDTQYF.

The rearrangement uses TRBV19 and TRBJ1-5, with 7 nucleotides matching TRBD1. V lost 8 bases to trimming and J lost 6 bases; unmatched junction nucleotides: 16. Germline V gives CDR1 LNHDA, CDR2 SQIVND (reference sequence). This CDR3 region has 16 residues. CDR3: CASEDRAGNGVQPQHF. Here the CDR3 DNA reads TGTGCCAGTGAAGACAGGGCTGGAAATGGGGTTCAGCCCCAGCATTTT.

This chain's CDR3 is CASSPGVLETQYF. The CDR3 region has the DNA TGTGCCAGCAGTCCAGGGGTTCTAGAGACCCAGTACTTC. This chain connects TRBV2 to TRBJ2-5; TRBD1 is a possible D gene (6 bases). V lost 5 bases, J lost 4 bases, and 11 bases lay in between. CDR3 length: 13 residues. Germline values: CDR1 SNHLY, CDR2 FYNNEI.

The gene calls are TRBV5-6 and TRBJ1-5; perhaps TRBD1 as D (6 bases). The CDR3 consists of 15 residues. V was cut by 0 bases and J by 5 bases, with 12 bases left in between. CDR1 and CDR2 (germline): SGHDT, YYEEEE. The CDR3 reads CASSLALGGHQPQHF. The CDR3 DNA follows: TGTGCCAGCAGCTTGGCGTTAGGGGGACATCAGCCCCAGCATTTT. The full variable domain, its missing parts supplied by reference TRBV5-6 and TRBJ1-5, is DAGVTQSPTHLIKTRGQQVTLRCSPKSGHDTVSWYQQALGQGPQFIFQYYEEEERQRGNFPDRFSGHQFPNYSSELNVNALLLGDSALYLCASSLALGGHQPQHFGDGTRLSIL.

The chain recombines TRBV30 with TRBJ2-1, with D hard to call. V was shortened by 1 base and J by 8 bases, with 9 bases between the two germline ends. Germline V gene sequence: CDR1 GTSNPN, CDR2 SVGIG (reference sequence). The CDR3 consists of 12 residues. CDR3 protein: CAWSGHLHEQFF. Here the CDR3 DNA reads TGTGCCTGGAGTGGACACCTCCATGAGCAGTTCTTC.

The rearrangement uses TRBV3-1 and TRBJ2-1; tentative D call: TRBD2 (7 bases). Trimming removed 4 bases from V and 8 bases from J, with 18 bases in between. In germline, CDR1 is LGHDT, CDR2 YNNKEL (reference sequence). The CDR3 loop spans 15 amino acids. The CDR3 protein is CASSPNRGGADEQFF. In DNA, the CDR3 is TGTGCCAGCAGCCCCAATCGTGGGGGGGCAGATGAGCAGTTCTTC.

This rearrangement joins TRBV11-2 to TRBJ2-3, with TRBD1 matching 10 bases. CDR3 size: 16 residues. CDR1 and CDR2 (germline): SGHAT, FQNNGV. Trimming cost V 3 bases and J 2 bases; bases outside gene matches: 5. CDR3 sequence: CASSFAGTGDTDTQYF. The DNA for the CDR3 is TGTGCCAGCAGCTTCGCCGGGACAGGGGACACAGATACGCAGTATTTT.

V usage is TRBV11-2 and J usage is TRBJ2-1; the match to TRBD2 covers 14 bases. The CDR3 is 16 amino acids. CDR1 is SGHAT, CDR2 FQNNGV, per germline. Trimming took 5 bases from V and 2 from J; bases not matched to a gene: 2. The CDR3 is CASSLTSGGAYNEQFF. The CDR3 DNA reads as TGTGCCAGCAGCCTGACTAGCGGGGGGGCCTACAATGAGCAGTTCTTC.

V and J are TRBV18 and TRBJ1-5, with no clear D. Trimming took 3 bases from V and 3 from J, leaving 12 bases between them. Germline V gene sequence: CDR1 KGHSH, CDR2 LQKENI. There are 15 residues in the CDR3. DNA of the CDR3: TGTGCCAGCTCACCGATCCACTTAGACAATCAGCCCCAGCATTTT. This translates into CASSPIHLDNQPQHF.

This clonotype is a singleton in its sample. The rearrangement joins TRBV11-2 to TRBJ1-5; D not certain. Germline V gene lookup returns CDR1 SGHAT and CDR2 FQNNGV. Trimming removed 0 bases at V and 6 bases at J, with 6 bases between. The CDR3 spans 13 residues. In nucleotides, the CDR3 is TGTGCCAGCAGCTTAGATACAAGTCAGCCCCAGCATTTT. This translates into CASSLDTSQPQHF.